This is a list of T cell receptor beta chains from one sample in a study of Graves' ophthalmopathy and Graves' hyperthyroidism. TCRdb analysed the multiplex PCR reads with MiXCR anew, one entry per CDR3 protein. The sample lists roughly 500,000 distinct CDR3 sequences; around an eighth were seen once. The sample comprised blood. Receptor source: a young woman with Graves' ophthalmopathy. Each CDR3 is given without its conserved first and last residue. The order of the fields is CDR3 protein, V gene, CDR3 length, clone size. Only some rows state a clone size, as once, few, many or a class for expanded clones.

cdr3_aa: ASSEALPGIYGYT
v_call: TRBV6-1
cdr3_length: 13
clone_size: many

cdr3_aa: ASSSRDPGELF
v_call: TRBV27
cdr3_length: 11
clone_size: many

cdr3_aa: SARPQETQY
v_call: TRBV20-1
cdr3_length: 9
clone_size: many

cdr3_aa: ASSLGSNWDPYGYT
v_call: TRBV11-1
cdr3_length: 14
clone_size: many

cdr3_aa: ASSLGPRPGETQY
v_call: TRBV12-3/TRBV12-4
cdr3_length: 13
clone_size: many

cdr3_aa: ASSLSGTGVNTEAF
v_call: TRBV27
cdr3_length: 14
clone_size: many

cdr3_aa: ASSPRGEGNQPQH
v_call: TRBV18
cdr3_length: 13
clone_size: .

cdr3_aa: ASSYRGETQY
v_call: TRBV6-5
cdr3_length: 10
clone_size: many

cdr3_aa: ASRYTGNTEAF
v_call: TRBV27
cdr3_length: 11
clone_size: many

cdr3_aa: ASSYSRLGELGYSNQPQH
v_call: TRBV6-2/TRBV6-3
cdr3_length: 18
clone_size: few

cdr3_aa: ASSLGRGSSYEQY
v_call: TRBV28
cdr3_length: 13
clone_size: many

cdr3_aa: SVDRLGYEQY
v_call: TRBV29-1
cdr3_length: 10
clone_size: few

cdr3_aa: ASSRLDNLETQY
v_call: TRBV12-3/TRBV12-4
cdr3_length: 12
clone_size: many

cdr3_aa: ASSGQGRNQETQY
v_call: TRBV28
cdr3_length: 13
clone_size: many

cdr3_aa: ATSIGGNQETQY
v_call: TRBV15
cdr3_length: 12
clone_size: .

cdr3_aa: SASRTGNYQPQH
v_call: TRBV20-1
cdr3_length: 12
clone_size: .

cdr3_aa: ARSYRGQLNTEAF
v_call: TRBV2
cdr3_length: 13
clone_size: .

cdr3_aa: SAMGLAGEVAKNIQY
v_call: TRBV20-1
cdr3_length: 15
clone_size: many

cdr3_aa: ASKTTSMNTEAF
v_call: TRBV2
cdr3_length: 12
clone_size: many

cdr3_aa: AIGAEKAF
v_call: TRBV10-3
cdr3_length: 8
clone_size: many

cdr3_aa: ASTGDRETQY
v_call: TRBV28
cdr3_length: 10
clone_size: .

cdr3_aa: ASRHSGRAWETQY
v_call: TRBV6-1
cdr3_length: 13
clone_size: many

cdr3_aa: ASTLGTGGNSPLH
v_call: TRBV12-3/TRBV12-4
cdr3_length: 13
clone_size: many

cdr3_aa: ASSEGQGYTEAF
v_call: TRBV2
cdr3_length: 12
clone_size: many

cdr3_aa: SAKQSGVTYEQY
v_call: TRBV20-1
cdr3_length: 12
clone_size: few

cdr3_aa: ASSFAAGETYEQY
v_call: TRBV12-3/TRBV12-4
cdr3_length: 13
clone_size: many

cdr3_aa: ASSVRDRGRESTNEKLF
v_call: TRBV7-2
cdr3_length: 17
clone_size: many

cdr3_aa: ASSYFSDSNQPQH
v_call: TRBV6-5
cdr3_length: 13
clone_size: many

cdr3_aa: ASSLLAYGTTPTGELF
v_call: TRBV28
cdr3_length: 16
clone_size: many

cdr3_aa: ASSPPVGGQY
v_call: TRBV12-3/TRBV12-4
cdr3_length: 10
clone_size: many

cdr3_aa: ASSLRGASNYEQY
v_call: TRBV5-4
cdr3_length: 13
clone_size: few

cdr3_aa: ASSSRGIPSRGYQETQY
v_call: TRBV5-1
cdr3_length: 17
clone_size: many

cdr3_aa: ASSYGARGSGNTIY
v_call: TRBV6-5
cdr3_length: 14
clone_size: many

cdr3_aa: ASSLWQDSYEQY
v_call: TRBV7-3
cdr3_length: 12
clone_size: many

cdr3_aa: ASSAGVGTDYGYT
v_call: TRBV5-1
cdr3_length: 13
clone_size: many

cdr3_aa: AISEGSYYGYT
v_call: TRBV10-3
cdr3_length: 11
clone_size: many

cdr3_aa: ASSLTLGTGELF
v_call: TRBV9
cdr3_length: 12
clone_size: many

cdr3_aa: ASSLKRAPIYGYT
v_call: TRBV12-3/TRBV12-4
cdr3_length: 13
clone_size: many

cdr3_aa: ASSSRFGTALYSNQPQH
v_call: TRBV6-1
cdr3_length: 17
clone_size: .

cdr3_aa: ASSPTGGRPTDTQY
v_call: TRBV7-3
cdr3_length: 14
clone_size: many

cdr3_aa: ASSMGHQRAYEQY
v_call: TRBV19
cdr3_length: 13
clone_size: .

cdr3_aa: ASSPDRVEAF
v_call: TRBV6-1
cdr3_length: 10
clone_size: many

cdr3_aa: ASSLWRQETQY
v_call: TRBV12-3/TRBV12-4
cdr3_length: 11
clone_size: many

cdr3_aa: SAEHSSYEQY
v_call: TRBV20-1
cdr3_length: 10
clone_size: many